This T cell receptor (beta chain) was sequenced for a study of T cells expressing NK-cell markers. TCRdb reworked the 5' RACE reads into one entry per CDR3 protein, no DNA. Recorded here are some 300,000 distinct CDR3 sequences; the top ten clones represent approximately 0.41%. This CDR3 is 17 amino acids long. Germline assignment: CDR1 KGHSH and CDR2 LQKENI. The rearrangement links TRBV18 to TRBJ2-6; TCRdb's D call of TRBD1 is untestable without DNA. Material for sequencing was blood T cells: a sorted CD56 or NKG2C T cell subset, CD4+ or CD8+ T cells, or bulk PBMC T cells (not recorded which). The source of this sequence is a man between 18 and 29 years old in good health. The CDR3 is CASSPRGTGSGANVLTF.